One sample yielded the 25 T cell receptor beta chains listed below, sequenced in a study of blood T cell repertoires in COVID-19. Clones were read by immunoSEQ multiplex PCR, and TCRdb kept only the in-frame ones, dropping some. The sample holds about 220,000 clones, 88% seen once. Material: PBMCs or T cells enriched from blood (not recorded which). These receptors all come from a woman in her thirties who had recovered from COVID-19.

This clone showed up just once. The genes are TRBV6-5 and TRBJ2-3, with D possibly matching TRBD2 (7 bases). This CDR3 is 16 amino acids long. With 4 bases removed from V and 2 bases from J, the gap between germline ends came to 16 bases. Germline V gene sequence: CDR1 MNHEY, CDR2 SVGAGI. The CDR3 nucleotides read TGTGCCAGCAGTTTAGGGGGGGCGGGGGACACAGATACGCAGTATTTT. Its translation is CASSLGGAGDTDTQYF.

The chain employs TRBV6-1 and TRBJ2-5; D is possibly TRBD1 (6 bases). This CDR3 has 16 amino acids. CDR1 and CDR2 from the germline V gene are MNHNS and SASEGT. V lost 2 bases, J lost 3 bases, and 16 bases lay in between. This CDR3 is CASSESGGQIKETQYF. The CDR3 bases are TGTGCCAGCAGTGAAAGTGGTGGACAGATAAAAGAGACCCAGTACTTC.

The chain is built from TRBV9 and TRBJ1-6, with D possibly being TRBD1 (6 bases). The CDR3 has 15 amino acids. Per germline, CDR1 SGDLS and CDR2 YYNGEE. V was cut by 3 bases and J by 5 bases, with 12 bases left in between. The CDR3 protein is CASSEGGGNNSPLHF. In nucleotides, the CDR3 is TGTGCCAGCAGCGAGGGGGGGGGAAATAATTCACCCCTCCACTTT.

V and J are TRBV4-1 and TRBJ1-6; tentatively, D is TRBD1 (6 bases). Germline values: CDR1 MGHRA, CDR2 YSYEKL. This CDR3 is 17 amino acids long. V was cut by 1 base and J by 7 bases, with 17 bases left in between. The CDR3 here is CASSQGPGDAWNSPLHF. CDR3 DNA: TGCGCCAGCAGCCAAGGGCCAGGGGATGCGTGGAATTCACCCCTCCACTTT.

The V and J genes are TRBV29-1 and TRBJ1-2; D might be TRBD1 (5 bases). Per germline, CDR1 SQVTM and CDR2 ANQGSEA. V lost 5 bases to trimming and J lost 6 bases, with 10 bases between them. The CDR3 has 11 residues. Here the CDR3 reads CSVFRGNGYTF. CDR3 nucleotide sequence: TGCAGCGTTTTTCGGGGGAATGGCTACACCTTC.

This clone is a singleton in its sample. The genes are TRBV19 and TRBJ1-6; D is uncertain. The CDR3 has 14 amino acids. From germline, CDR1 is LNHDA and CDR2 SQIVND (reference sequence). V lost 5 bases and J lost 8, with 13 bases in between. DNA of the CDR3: TGTGCCAGTAGTCCCGCGAGGGTAGATTCACCCCTCCACTTT. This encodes CASSPARVDSPLHF. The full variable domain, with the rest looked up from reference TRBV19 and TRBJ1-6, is DGGITQSPKYLFRKEGQNVTLSCEQNLNHDAMYWYRQDPGQGLRLIYYSQIVNDFQKGDIAEGYSVSREKKESFPLTVTSAQKNPTAFYLCASSPARVDSPLHFGNGTRLTVT.

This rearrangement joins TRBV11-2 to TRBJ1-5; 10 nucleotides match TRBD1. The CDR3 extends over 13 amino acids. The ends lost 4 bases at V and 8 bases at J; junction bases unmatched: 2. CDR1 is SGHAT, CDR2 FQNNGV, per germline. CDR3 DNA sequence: TGTGCCAGCAGCTCGGACAGGGGGGAGCCCCAGCATTTT. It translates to CASSSDRGEPQHF.

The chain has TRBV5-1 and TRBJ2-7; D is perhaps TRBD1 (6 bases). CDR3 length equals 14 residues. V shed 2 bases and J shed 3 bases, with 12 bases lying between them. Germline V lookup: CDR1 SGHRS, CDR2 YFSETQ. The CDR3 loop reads CASSLEGQLYEQYF. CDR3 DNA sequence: TGCGCCAGCAGCTTAGAAGGACAGCTCTACGAGCAGTACTTC. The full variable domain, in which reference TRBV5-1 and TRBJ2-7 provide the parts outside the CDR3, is KAGVTQTPRYLIKTRGQQVTLSCSPISGHRSVSWYQQTPGQGLQFLFEYFSETQRNKGNFPGRFSGRQFSNSRSEMNVSTLELGDSALYLCASSLEGQLYEQYFGPGTRLTVT.

The CDR3 nucleotides read TGCGCCAGCAGCCAAGAGGAGCGGCCTAATTGGACCCAGTACTTC. Translated: CASSQEERPNWTQYF. The J gene is TRBJ2-5, the V gene TRBV4-3; TRBD2 might be the D (5 bases). The germline V gene encodes CDR1 LGHNA and CDR2 YSLEER. This CDR3 is 15 amino acids long. V was trimmed by 0 bases and J by 7 bases, leaving 15 bases between them.

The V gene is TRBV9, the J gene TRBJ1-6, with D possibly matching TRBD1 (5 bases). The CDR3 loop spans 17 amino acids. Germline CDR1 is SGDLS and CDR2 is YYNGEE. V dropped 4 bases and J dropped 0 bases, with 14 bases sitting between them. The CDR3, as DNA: TGTGCCAGCAGCCCATCGACAGTCAGCTCCTATAATTCACCCCTCCACTTT. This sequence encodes CASSPSTVSSYNSPLHF.

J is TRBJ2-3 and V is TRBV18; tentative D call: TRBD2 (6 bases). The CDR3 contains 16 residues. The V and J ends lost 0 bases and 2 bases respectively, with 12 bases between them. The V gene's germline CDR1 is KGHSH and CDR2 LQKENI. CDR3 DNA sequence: TGTGCCAGCTCACCACCGGGCAGGGAGGCCACAGATACGCAGTATTTT. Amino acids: CASSPPGREATDTQYF.

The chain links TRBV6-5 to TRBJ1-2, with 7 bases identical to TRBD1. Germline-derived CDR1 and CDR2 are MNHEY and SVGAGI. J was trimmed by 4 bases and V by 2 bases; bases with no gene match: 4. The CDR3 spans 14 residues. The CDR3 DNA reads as TGTGCCAGCAGTTACGCAGACAGGGCCTATGGCTACACCTTC. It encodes CASSYADRAYGYTF.

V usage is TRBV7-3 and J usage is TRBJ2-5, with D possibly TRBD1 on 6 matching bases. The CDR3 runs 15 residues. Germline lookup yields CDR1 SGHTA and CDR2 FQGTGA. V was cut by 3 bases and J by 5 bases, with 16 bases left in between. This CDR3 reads CASSFYGQFGETQYF. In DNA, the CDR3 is TGTGCCAGCAGCTTTTACGGACAGTTCGGCGAGACCCAGTACTTC. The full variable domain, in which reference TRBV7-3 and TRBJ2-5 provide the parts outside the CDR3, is GAGVSQTPSNKVTEKGKYVELRCDPISGHTALYWYRQSLGQGPEFLIYFQGTGAADDSGLPNDRFFAVRPEGSVSTLKIQRTERGDSAVYLCASSFYGQFGETQYFGPGTRLLVL.

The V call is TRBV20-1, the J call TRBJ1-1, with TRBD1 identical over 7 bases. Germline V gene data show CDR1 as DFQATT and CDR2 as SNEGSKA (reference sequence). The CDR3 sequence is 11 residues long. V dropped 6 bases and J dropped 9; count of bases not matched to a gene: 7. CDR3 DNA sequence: TGCAGTGCACGGACAGGACTAAAAGCTTTCTTT. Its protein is CSARTGLKAFF.

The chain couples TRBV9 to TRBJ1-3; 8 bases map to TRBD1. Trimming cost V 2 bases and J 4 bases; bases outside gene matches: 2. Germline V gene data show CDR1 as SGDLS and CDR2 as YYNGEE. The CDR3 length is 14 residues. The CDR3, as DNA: TGTGCCAGCAGCGTGACAGGGGACGGAAACACCATATATTTT. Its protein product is CASSVTGDGNTIYF.

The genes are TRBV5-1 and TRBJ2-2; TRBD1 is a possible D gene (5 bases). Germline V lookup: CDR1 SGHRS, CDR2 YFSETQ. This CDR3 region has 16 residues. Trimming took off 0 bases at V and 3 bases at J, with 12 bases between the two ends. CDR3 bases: TGCGCCAGCAGCTTGGATTCAGGGATAGACACCGGGGAGCTGTTTTTT. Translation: CASSLDSGIDTGELFF. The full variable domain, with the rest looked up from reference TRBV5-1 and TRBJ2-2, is KAGVTQTPRYLIKTRGQQVTLSCSPISGHRSVSWYQQTPGQGLQFLFEYFSETQRNKGNFPGRFSGRQFSNSRSEMNVSTLELGDSALYLCASSLDSGIDTGELFFGEGSRLTVL.

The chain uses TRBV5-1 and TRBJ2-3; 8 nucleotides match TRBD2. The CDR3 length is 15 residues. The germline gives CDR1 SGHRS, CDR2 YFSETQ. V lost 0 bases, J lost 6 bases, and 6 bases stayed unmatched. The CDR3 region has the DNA TGCGCCAGCAGCTTGGCCGGGACTAGACAGGATACGCAGTATTTT. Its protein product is CASSLAGTRQDTQYF. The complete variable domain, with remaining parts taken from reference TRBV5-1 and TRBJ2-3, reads KAGVTQTPRYLIKTRGQQVTLSCSPISGHRSVSWYQQTPGQGLQFLFEYFSETQRNKGNFPGRFSGRQFSNSRSEMNVSTLELGDSALYLCASSLAGTRQDTQYFGPGTRLTVL.

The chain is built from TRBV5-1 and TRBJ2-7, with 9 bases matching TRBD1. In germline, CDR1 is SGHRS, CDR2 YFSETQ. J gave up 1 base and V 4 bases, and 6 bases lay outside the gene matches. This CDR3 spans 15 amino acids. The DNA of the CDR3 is TGCGCCAGCAGCGACCGGGACAGGGTTTCCTACGAGCAGTACTTC. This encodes CASSDRDRVSYEQYF.

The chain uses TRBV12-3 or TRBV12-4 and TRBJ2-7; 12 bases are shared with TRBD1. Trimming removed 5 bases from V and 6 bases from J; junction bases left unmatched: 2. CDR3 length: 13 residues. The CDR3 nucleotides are TGTGCCAGCAGTCCGGGACAGGGGGCCGAGCAGTACTTC. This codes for CASSPGQGAEQYF.

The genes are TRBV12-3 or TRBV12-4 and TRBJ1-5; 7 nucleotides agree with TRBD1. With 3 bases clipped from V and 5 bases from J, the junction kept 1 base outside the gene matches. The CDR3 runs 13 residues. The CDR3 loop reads CASSFQGDQPQHF. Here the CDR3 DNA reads TGTGCCAGCAGTTTCCAGGGGGATCAGCCCCAGCATTTT.

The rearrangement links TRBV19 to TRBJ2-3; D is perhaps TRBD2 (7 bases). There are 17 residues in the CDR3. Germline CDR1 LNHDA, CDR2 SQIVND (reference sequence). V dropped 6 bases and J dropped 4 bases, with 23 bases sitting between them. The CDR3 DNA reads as TGTGCCAGTAGCCCCACCCTAGGGGGGGCTGGTGCAGATACGCAGTATTTT. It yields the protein CASSPTLGGAGADTQYF. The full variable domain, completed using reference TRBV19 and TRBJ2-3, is DGGITQSPKYLFRKEGQNVTLSCEQNLNHDAMYWYRQDPGQGLRLIYYSQIVNDFQKGDIAEGYSVSREKKESFPLTVTSAQKNPTAFYLCASSPTLGGAGADTQYFGPGTRLTVL.

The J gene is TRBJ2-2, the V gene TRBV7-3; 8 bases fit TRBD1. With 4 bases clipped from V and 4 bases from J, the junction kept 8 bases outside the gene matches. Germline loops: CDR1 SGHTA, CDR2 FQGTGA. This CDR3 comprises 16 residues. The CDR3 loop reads CASSSTDRDITGELFF. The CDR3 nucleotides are TGTGCCAGCAGCTCAACGGACAGGGATATCACCGGGGAGCTGTTTTTT.

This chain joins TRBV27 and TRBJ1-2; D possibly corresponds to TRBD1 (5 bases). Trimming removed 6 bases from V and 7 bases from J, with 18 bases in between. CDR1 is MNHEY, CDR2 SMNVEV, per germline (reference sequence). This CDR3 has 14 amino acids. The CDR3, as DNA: TGTGCCAGCAGGCCGGTACAGGAGTGGGGTGGCTACACCTTC. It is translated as CASRPVQEWGGYTF.

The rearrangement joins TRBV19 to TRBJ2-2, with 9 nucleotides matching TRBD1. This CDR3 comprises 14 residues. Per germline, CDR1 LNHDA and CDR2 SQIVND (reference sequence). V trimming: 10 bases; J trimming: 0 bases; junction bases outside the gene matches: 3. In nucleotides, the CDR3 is TGTGCCATCAGGGACAGGGCGAACACCGGGGAGCTGTTTTTT. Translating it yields CAIRDRANTGELFF. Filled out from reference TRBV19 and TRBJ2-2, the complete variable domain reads DGGITQSPKYLFRKEGQNVTLSCEQNLNHDAMYWYRQDPGQGLRLIYYSQIVNDFQKGDIAEGYSVSREKKESFPLTVTSAQKNPTAFYLCAIRDRANTGELFFGEGSRLTVL.

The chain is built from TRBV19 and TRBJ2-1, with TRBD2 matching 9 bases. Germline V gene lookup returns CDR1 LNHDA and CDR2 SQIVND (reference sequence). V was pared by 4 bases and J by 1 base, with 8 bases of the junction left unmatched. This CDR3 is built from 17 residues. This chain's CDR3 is CASSRLAAEGSYNEQFF. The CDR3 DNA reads TGTGCCAGTAGTAGACTAGCGGCCGAAGGGTCCTACAATGAGCAGTTCTTC.